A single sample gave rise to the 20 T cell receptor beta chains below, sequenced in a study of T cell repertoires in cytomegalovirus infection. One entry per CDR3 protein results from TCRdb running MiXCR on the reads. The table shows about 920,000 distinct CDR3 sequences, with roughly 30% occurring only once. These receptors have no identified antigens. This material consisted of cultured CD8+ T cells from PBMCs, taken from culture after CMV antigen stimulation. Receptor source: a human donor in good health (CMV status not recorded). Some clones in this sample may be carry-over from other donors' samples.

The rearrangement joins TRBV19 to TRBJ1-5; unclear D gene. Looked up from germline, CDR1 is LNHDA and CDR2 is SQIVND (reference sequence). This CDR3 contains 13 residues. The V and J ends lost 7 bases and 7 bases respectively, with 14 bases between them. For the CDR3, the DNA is TGTGCCAGTACTCGGGCAGGCGAACAGCCCCAGCATTTT. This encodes CASTRAGEQPQHF. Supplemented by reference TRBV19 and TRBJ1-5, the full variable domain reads DGGITQSPKYLFRKEGQNVTLSCEQNLNHDAMYWYRQDPGQGLRLIYYSQIVNDFQKGDIAEGYSVSREKKESFPLTVTSAQKNPTAFYLCASTRAGEQPQHFGDGTRLSIL.

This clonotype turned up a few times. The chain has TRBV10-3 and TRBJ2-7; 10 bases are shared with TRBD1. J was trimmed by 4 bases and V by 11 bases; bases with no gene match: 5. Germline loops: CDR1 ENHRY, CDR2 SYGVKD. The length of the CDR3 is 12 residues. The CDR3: CAVGTGAYEQYV. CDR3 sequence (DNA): TGTGCCGTGGGGACAGGGGCTTACGAGCAGTACGTC.

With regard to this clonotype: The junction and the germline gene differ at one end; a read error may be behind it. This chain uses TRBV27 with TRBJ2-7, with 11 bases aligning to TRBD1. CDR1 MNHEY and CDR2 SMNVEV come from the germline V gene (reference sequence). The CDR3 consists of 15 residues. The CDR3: CANSPGQGGTIWQYF. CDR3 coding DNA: TGTGCCAACAGTCCGGGACAGGGGGGGACTATTTGGCAGTACTTC.

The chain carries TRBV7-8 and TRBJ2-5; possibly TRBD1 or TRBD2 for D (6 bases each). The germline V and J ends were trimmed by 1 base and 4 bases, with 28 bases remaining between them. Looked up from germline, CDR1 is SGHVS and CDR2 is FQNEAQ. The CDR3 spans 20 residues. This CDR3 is CASSLDRGWEDSEKGETQYF. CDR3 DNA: TGTGCCAGCAGCTTAGATCGAGGGTGGGAGGACAGCGAAAAGGGAGAGACCCAGTACTTC.

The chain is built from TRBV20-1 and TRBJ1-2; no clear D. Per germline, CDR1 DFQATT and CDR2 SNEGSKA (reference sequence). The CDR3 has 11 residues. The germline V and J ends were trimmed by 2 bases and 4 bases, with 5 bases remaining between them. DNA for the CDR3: TGCAGTGCTAGATTCAGCTATGGCTACACCTTC. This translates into CSARFSYGYTF.

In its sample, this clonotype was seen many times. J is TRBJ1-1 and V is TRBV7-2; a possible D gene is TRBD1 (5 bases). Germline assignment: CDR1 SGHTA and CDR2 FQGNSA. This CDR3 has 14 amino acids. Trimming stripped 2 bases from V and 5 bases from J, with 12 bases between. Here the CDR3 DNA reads TGTGCCAGCAGCTTAAACCCACAGGATACTGAAGCTTTCTTT. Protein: CASSLNPQDTEAFF.

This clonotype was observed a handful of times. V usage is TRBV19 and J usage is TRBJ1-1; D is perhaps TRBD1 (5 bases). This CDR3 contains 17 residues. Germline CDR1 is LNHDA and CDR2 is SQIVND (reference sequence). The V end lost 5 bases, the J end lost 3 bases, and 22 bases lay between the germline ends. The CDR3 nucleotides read TGTGCCAGTAGTGTAACTTCAGGGAAGAGAGGGGACACTGAAGCTTTCTTT. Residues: CASSVTSGKRGDTEAFF.

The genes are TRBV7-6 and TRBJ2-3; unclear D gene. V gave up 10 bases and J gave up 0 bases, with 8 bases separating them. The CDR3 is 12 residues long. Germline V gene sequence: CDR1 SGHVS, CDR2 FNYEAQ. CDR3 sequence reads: CATGTSTDTQYF. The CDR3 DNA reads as TGTGCCACCGGAACTAGCACAGATACGCAGTATTTT.

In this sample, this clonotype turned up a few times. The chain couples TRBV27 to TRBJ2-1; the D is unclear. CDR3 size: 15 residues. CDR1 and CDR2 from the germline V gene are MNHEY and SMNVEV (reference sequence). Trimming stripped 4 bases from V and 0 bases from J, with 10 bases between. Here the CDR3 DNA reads TGTGCCAGCAGTTATAATCCGAGCTCCTACAATGAGCAGTTCTTC. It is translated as CASSYNPSSYNEQFF.

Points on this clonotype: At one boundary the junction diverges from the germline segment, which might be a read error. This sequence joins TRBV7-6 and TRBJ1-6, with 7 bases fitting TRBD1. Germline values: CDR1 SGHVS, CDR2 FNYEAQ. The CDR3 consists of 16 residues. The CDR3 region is CASSLGTGDSNSPLHF. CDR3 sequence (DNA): TGTGCCAGCAGTTTAGGTACAGGGGATTCTAATTCACCCCTCCACTTT.

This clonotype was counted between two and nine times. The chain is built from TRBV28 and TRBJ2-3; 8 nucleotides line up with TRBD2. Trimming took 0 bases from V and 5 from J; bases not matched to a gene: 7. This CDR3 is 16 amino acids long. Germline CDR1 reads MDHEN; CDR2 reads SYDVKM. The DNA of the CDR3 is TGTGCCAGCAGTTTATGGCAGCGGGGGCTGGGAGATACGCAGTATTTT. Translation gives CASSLWQRGLGDTQYF.

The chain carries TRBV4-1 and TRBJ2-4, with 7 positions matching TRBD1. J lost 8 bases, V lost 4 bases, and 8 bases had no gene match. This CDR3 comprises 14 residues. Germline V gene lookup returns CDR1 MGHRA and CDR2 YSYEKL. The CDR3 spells CASSLQGDADIQYF. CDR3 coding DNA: TGCGCCAGCAGCCTCCAGGGGGATGCCGACATTCAGTACTTC.

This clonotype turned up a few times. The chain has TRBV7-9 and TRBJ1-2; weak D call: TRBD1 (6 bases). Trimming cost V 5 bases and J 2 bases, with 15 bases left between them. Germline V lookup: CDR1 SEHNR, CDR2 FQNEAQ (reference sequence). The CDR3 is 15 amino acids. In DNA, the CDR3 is TGTGCCAGCAGCCCCCGACAGGCCCCCAACTATGGCTACACCTTC. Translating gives CASSPRQAPNYGYTF.

The CDR3 nucleotides read TGTGCCAGCAGTTTAGGGGGGGCTAGCGAGCAGTACTTC. It codes for CASSLGGASEQYF. The chain couples TRBV27 to TRBJ2-7; tentatively, D is TRBD2 (7 bases). The CDR3 is 13 residues long. Deletions cut 2 bases from V and 6 bases from J, with 11 bases between. The germline CDR1 and CDR2 sequences are MNHEY and SMNVEV (reference sequence).

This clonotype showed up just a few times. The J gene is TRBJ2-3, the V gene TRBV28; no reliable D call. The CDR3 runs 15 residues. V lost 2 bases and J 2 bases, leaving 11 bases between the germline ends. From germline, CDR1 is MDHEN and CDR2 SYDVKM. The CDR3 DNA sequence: TGTGCCAGCAGTTTAGACGGCCTTCACACAGATACGCAGTATTTT. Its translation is CASSLDGLHTDTQYF.

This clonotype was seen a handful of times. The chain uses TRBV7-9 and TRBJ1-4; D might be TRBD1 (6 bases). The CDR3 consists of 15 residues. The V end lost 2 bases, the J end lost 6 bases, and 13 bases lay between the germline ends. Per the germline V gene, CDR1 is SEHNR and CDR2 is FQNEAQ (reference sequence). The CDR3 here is CASSLPSDSHEKLFF. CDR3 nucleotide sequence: TGTGCCAGCAGCTTACCTTCGGACAGTCATGAAAAACTGTTTTTT.

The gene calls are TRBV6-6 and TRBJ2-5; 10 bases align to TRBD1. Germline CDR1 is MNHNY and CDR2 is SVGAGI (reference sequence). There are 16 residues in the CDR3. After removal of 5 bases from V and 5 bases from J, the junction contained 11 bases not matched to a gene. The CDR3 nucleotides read TGTGCCAGCAGTCTAGACAGGGGGCCCTGGGGGGAGACCCAGTACTTC. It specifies CASSLDRGPWGETQYF.

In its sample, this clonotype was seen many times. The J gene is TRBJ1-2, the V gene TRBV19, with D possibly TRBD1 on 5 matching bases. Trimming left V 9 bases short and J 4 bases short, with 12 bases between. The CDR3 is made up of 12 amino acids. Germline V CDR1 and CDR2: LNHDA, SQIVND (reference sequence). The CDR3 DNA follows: TGTGCCAGCCCCGCAGGGACCTATGGCTACACCTTC. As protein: CASPAGTYGYTF. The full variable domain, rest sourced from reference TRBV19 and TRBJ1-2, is DGGITQSPKYLFRKEGQNVTLSCEQNLNHDAMYWYRQDPGQGLRLIYYSQIVNDFQKGDIAEGYSVSREKKESFPLTVTSAQKNPTAFYLCASPAGTYGYTFGSGTRLTVV.

For the CDR3, the DNA is TGTGCCAGCAGCTTAGCTTGGACGGCCAGCTCCTACGAGCAGTACTTC. This codes for CASSLAWTASSYEQYF. The J gene is TRBJ2-7, the V gene TRBV7-6; D uncertain. Per germline, CDR1 SGHVS and CDR2 FNYEAQ. V was trimmed by 0 bases and J by 0 bases, leaving 12 bases between them. CDR3 length: 16 amino acids.

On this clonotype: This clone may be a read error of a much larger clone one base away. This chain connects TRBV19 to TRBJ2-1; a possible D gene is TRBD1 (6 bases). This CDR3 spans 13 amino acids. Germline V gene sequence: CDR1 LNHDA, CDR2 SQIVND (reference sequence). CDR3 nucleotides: TGTGCCAGTAGCCTGGACAGATACAATGGGCAGTTCTTC. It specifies CASSLDRYNGQFF.